The following is a T cell receptor beta chain sequence with its context. Its matching antigen is unknown. The data stem from a study of a mutant IDH1 vaccine in newly diagnosed glioma. Study in general: Vaccine administration was initiated 4-6 weeks following radiotherapy alone, or with temozolomide cycles. Sex among treated patients split 62.5% male, roughly 40% female; mean age was roughly 42 years. Points from the study as a whole: Whatever changes occurred in top peripheral T cell clonotypes seemed unrelated to pseudoprogression.

The repertoire was sequenced with immunoSEQ multiplex PCR; TCRdb's copy has only in-frame clones and lacks some. The sample lists about 94,000 clones; under 90% were seen once. This CDR3 has 16 residues. J was trimmed by 1 base and V by 3 bases; bases with no gene match: 4. The V gene's germline CDR1 is SGHRS and CDR2 YFSETQ. Time point defined: week 47, end of study. Doses consisted of 300 ug of mutant IDH1 20-mer peptide each, paired with topical imiquimod. This clonotype originated in a woman in her forties or fifties with glioma. The chain joins TRBV5-1 to TRBJ2-5; 12 bases are shared with TRBD1. Source: PBMCs, taken from a glioma patient whose treatment included an IDH1 peptide vaccine. DNA of the CDR3: TGCGCCAGCAGCTCAGGGACAGGGGGCTTCCAAGAGACCCAGTACTTC. Its translation: CASSSGTGGFQETQYF.